This T cell receptor (beta chain) was sequenced for a study of T cells in tumors after PD-1 blockade. The wider study: Each patient got pembrolizumab 200 mg every 3 weeks or cemiplimab 350 mg every 2 weeks. Blood samples averaged around 110,000 templates (range 24,679-257,772) and fewer than 40,000 unique clonotypes. The study, taken as a whole, reports: About 41% of tumor TCR clonotypes were also found in blood.

V was pared by 1 base and J by 2 bases, with 6 bases between. This CDR3 spans 13 amino acids. Germline V gene lookup returns CDR1 SGHKS and CDR2 YYEKEE (reference sequence). With regard to this clone: The antigen remains undetermined.

Assay: immunoSEQ multiplex PCR; the TCRdb copy retains only in-frame clones and omits some. Among fewer than 55,000 clones listed, approximately 84% were seen once. The sequence came from a human donor with basal cell carcinoma. This chain joins TRBV5-5 and TRBJ1-2; D call uncertain. This sample comprised PBMCs, obtained before anti-PD-1 treatment. CDR3 in amino acids: CASSLSENYGYTF. The CDR3 DNA is TGTGCCAGCAGCTTGTCAGAGAACTATGGCTACACCTTC.